This T cell receptor beta chain originates from a study of control samples from healthy donors and cancer patients. TCRdb keeps only in-frame clones here, not all; method: immunoSEQ multiplex PCR. The table has approximately 68,000 clones, around 80% seen once. Germline values: CDR1 SEHNR, CDR2 FQNEAQ (reference sequence). The CDR3 sequence is 17 residues long. The junction had 4 bases not matched to a gene; V was cut back by 4 bases and J by 1 base. The V gene is TRBV7-9, the J gene TRBJ2-3; 14 bases map to TRBD2. Sequencing input: blood. The receptor was derived from a man between 60 and 70 years old in good health. The CDR3 DNA reads as TGTGCCAGCAGCTCGGGACTAGCGGGAGAACGCACAGATACGCAGTATTTT. This gives the protein CASSSGLAGERTDTQYF.